This entry is about one TCR beta chain. Its target is not known. The data are from a study of cytomegalovirus exposure and HLA in healthy donors. Study-wide points: TRBV6-2, TRBV6-3 and other indistinguishable V segments were excluded. Later work associated 17,000 or so TCR beta sequences with HLA alleles at 0.05 false discovery rate.

In the PCR, 60 Vbeta and 13 Jbeta primers were used. The repertoire was sequenced with immunoSEQ multiplex PCR; TCRdb's copy has only in-frame clones and lacks some. The sample gives some 120,000 clones, around three quarters of which show up once; approximately 1.2% is in the top ten. V dropped 2 bases and J dropped 0; count of bases not matched to a gene: 12. Per the germline V gene, CDR1 is SNHLY and CDR2 is FYNNEI. The CDR3 consists of 19 residues. This TCR was sampled from a female donor in good health and CMV-seronegative. Sequenced: PBMCs. The chain combines TRBV2 with TRBJ2-1; TRBD2 aligns across 8 bases. The CDR3 sequence: CASSERPSGGTRSYNEQFF. The CDR3, as DNA: TGTGCCAGCAGTGAAAGGCCAAGCGGGGGAACCCGCTCCTACAATGAGCAGTTCTTC.